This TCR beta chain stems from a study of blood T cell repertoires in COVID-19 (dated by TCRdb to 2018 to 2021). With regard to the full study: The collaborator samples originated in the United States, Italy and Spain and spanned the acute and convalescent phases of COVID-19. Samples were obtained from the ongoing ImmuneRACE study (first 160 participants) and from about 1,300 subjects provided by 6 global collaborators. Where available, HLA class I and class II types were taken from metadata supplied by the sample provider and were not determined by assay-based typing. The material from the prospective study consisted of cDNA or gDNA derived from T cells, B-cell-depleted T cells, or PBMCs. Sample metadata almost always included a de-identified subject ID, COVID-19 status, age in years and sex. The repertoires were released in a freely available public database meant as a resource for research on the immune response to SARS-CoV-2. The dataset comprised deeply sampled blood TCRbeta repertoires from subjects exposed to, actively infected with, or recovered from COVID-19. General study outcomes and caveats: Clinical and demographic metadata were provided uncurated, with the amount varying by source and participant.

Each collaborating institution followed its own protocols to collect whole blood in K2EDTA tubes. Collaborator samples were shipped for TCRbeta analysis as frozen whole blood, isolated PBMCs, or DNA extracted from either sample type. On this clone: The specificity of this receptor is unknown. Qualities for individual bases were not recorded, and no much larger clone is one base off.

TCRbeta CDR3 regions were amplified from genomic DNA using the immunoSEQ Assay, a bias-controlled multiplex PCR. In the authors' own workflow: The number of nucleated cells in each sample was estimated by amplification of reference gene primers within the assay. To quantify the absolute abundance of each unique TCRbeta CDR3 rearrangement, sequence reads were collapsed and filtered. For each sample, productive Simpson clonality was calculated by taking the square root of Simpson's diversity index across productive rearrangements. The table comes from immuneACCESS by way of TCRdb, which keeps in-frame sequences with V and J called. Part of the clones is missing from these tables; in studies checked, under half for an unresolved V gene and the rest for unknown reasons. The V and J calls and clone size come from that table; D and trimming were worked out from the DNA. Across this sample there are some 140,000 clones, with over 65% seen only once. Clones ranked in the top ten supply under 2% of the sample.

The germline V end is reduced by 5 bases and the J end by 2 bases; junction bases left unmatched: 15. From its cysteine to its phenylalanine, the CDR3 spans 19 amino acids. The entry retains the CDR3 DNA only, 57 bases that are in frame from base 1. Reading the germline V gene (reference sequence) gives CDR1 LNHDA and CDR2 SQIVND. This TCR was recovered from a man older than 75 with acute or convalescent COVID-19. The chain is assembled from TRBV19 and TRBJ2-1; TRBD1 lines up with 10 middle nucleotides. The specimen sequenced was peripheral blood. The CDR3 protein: CASSSPPGTGDPPYNEQFF. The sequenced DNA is TGTGCCAGTAGTTCGCCTCCAGGGACAGGGGACCCTCCCTACAATGAGCAGTTCTTC.